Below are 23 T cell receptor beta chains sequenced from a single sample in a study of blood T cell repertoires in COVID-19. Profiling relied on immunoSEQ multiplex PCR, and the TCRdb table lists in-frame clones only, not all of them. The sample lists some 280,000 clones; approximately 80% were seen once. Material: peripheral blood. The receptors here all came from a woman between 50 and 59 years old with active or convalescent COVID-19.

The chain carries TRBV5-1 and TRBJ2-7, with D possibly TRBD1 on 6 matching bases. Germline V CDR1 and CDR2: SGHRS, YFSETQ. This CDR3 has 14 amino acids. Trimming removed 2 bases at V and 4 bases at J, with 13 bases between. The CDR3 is CASSFGQISYEQYF. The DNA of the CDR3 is TGCGCCAGCAGCTTCGGACAGATATCATACGAGCAGTACTTC.

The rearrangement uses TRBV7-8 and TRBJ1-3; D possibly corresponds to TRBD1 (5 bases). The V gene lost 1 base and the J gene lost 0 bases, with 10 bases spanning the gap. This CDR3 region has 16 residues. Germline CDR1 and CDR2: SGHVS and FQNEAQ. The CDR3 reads CASSLGGRVSGNTIYF. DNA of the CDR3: TGTGCCAGCAGCTTAGGGGGCCGAGTCTCTGGAAACACCATATATTTT.

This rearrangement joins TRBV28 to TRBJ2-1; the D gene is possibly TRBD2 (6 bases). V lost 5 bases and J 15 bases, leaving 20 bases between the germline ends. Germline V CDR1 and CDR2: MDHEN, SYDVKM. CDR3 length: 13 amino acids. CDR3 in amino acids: CASSPGTLRWRFF. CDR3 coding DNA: TGTGCCAGCAGTCCGGGGACTCTTAGATGGCGGTTCTTC. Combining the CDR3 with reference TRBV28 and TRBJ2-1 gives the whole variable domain DVKVTQSSRYLVKRTGEKVFLECVQDMDHENMFWYRQDPGLGLRLIYFSYDVKMKEKGDIPEGYSVSREKKERFSLILESASTNQTSMYLCASSPGTLRWRFFGPGTRLTVL.

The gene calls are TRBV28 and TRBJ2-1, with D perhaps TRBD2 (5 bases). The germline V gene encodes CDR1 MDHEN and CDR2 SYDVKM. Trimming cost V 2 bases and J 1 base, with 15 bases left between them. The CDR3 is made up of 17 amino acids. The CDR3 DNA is TGTGCCAGCAGTTTACGGCAGGACGGGGTATCCTACAATGAGCAGTTCTTC. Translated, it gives CASSLRQDGVSYNEQFF.

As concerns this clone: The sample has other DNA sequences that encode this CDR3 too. CDR3: CASSETGNTEAFF. The CDR3 bases are TGTGCCAGCAGTGAGACAGGGAACACTGAAGCTTTCTTT. The chain uses TRBV6-1 and TRBJ1-1, with a weak D call TRBD1 (6 bases). The V gene lost 3 bases and the J gene lost 1 base, with 6 bases spanning the gap. The CDR3 consists of 13 residues. Germline V gene sequence: CDR1 MNHNS, CDR2 SASEGT.

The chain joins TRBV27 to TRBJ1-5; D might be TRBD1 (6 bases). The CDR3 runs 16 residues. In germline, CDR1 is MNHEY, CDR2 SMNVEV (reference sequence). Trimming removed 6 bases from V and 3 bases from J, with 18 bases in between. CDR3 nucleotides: TGTGCCAGCAGCCCCCTAAGACAGGTTATCAATCAGCCCCAGCATTTT. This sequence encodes CASSPLRQVINQPQHF.

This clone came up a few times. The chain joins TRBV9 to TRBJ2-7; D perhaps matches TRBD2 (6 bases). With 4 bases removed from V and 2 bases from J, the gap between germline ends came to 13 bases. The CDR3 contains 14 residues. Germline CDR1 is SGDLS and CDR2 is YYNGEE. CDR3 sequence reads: CASSLGLLPYEQYF. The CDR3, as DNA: TGTGCCAGCAGCCTGGGACTGCTCCCCTACGAGCAGTACTTC.

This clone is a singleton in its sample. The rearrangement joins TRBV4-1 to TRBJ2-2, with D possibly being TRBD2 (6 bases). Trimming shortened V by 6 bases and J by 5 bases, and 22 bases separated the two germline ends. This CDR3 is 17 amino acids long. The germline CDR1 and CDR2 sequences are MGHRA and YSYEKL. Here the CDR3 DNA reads TGCGCCAGCAGACCCACTTTAGCTCGGGAGCCGACCGGGGAGCTGTTTTTT. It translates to CASRPTLAREPTGELFF.

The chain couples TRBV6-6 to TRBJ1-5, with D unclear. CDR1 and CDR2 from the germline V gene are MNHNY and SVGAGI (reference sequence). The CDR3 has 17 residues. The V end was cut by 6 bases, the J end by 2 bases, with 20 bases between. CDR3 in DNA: TGTGCCAGCAGACGAAGAGAGGGTATGGTGGGCAATCAGCCCCAGCATTTT. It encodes CASRRREGMVGNQPQHF.

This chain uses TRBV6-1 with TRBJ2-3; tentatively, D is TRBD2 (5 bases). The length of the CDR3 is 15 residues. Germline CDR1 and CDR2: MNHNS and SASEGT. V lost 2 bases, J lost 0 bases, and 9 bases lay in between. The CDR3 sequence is CASSELPGSTDTQYF. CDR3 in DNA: TGTGCCAGCAGTGAATTACCGGGGAGCACAGATACGCAGTATTTT.

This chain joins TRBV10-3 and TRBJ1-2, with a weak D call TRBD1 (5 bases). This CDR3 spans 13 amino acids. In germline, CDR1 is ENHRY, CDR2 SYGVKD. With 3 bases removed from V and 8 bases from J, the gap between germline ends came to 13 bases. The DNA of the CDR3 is TGTGCCATCAGTGAACAGGTAGTGAGGGGCTACACCTTC. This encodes CAISEQVVRGYTF.

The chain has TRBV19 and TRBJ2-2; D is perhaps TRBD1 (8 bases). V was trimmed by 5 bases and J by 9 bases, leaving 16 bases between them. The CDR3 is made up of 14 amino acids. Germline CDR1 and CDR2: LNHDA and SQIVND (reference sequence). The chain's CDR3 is CASSEQGGVWELFF. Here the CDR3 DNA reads TGTGCCAGTAGTGAACAGGGGGGGGTCTGGGAGCTGTTTTTT.

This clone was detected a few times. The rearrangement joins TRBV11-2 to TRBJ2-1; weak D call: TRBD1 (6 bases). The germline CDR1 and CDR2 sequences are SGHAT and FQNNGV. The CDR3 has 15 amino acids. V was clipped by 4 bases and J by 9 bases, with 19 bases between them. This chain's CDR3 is CASSSTFPDSGEQFF. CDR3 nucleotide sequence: TGTGCCAGCAGCTCAACTTTCCCGGACAGCGGTGAGCAGTTCTTC.

The CDR3 DNA reads TGTGCCAGCAGTTTCTCGGGGTCTGGTCAGCCCCAGCATTTT. This codes for CASSFSGSGQPQHF. The chain joins TRBV28 to TRBJ1-5; unclear D gene. The CDR3 contains 14 residues. CDR1 MDHEN and CDR2 SYDVKM come from the germline V gene. V gave up 3 bases and J gave up 6 bases, with 12 bases separating them.

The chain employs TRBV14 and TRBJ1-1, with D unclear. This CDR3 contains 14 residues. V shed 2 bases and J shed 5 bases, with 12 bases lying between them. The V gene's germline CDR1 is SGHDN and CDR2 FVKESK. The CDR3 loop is CASSQPGFGTEAFF. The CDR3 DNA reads TGTGCCAGCAGCCAACCGGGGTTTGGGACTGAAGCTTTCTTT.

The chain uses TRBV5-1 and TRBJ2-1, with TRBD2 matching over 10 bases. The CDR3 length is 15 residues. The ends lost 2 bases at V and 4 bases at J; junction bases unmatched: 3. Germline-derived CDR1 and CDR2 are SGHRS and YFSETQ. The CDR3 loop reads CASSLGLADYNEQFF. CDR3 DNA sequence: TGCGCCAGCAGCTTAGGACTAGCGGATTACAATGAGCAGTTCTTC.

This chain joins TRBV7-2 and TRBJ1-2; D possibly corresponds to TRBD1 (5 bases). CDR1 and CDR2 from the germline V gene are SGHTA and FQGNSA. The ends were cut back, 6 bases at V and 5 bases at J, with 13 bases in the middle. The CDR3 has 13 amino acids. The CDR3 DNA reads TGTGCCAGCAGTAGGGGTCAGGATTATGGCTACACCTTC. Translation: CASSRGQDYGYTF.

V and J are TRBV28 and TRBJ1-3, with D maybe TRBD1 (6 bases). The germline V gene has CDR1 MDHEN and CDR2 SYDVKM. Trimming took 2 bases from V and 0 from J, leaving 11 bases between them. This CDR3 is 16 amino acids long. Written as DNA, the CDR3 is TGTGCCAGCAGTTTAGGCAGGGGTGACTCTGGAAACACCATATATTTT. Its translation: CASSLGRGDSGNTIYF.

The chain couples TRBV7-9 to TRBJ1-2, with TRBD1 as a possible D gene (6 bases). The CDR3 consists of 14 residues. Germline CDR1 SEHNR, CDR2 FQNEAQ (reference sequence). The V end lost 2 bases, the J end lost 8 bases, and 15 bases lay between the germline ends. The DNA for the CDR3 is TGTGCCAGCAGCTTAAGGGACACCAAGGAGGGCTACACCTTC. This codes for CASSLRDTKEGYTF.

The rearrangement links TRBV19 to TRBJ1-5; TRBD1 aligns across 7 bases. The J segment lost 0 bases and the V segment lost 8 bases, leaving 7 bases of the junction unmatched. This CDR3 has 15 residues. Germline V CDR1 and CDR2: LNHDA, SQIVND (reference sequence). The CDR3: CASGIRQGSNQPQHF. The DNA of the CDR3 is TGTGCCAGTGGGATAAGACAGGGTAGCAATCAGCCCCAGCATTTT.

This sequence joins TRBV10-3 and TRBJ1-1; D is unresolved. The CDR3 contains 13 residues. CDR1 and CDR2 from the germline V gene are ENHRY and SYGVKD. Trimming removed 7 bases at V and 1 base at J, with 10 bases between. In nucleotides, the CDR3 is TGTGCCATCATGTGGGAGCCGAACACTGAAGCTTTCTTT. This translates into CAIMWEPNTEAFF.

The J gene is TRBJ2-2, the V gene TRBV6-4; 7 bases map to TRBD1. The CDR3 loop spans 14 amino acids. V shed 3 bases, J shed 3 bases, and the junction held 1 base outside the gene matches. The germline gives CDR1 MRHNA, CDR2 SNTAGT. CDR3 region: CASSEGTDTGELFF. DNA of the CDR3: TGTGCCAGCAGTGAGGGGACAGACACCGGGGAGCTGTTTTTT.

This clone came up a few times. CDR3 protein: CASSLAKSPSPQETQYF. Here the CDR3 DNA reads TGTGCCAGCAGCTTGGCCAAGAGCCCTTCTCCCCAAGAGACCCAGTACTTC. This chain connects TRBV5-4 to TRBJ2-5; D unresolved. The CDR3 is 17 amino acids. The germline V gene has CDR1 SGHNT and CDR2 YYREEE (reference sequence). The V end was cut by 0 bases, the J end by 1 base, with 16 bases between.